This T cell receptor beta chain was identified during a study of T cell responses to AZD1222 COVID-19 vaccine (dated by TCRdb to the early 2020s). For the study in its entirety: AZD1222 recipients given second doses at about 4 weeks or at about 12 weeks were pooled, since spike-specific TCR depth and breadth were not found to differ between the two schedules. A total of around 240 trial participants underwent TCR sequencing, of whom roughly 210 had received two doses of AZD1222 and some 25 had received two doses of the MenACWY control vaccine. Trial participants were enrolled by age into 18-55, 56-69 and 70-plus year subgroups, with around 150, 28 and 57 TCR-sequenced participants respectively. Paper-wide results and their limitations: Because no day 14 peak-response samples were available, the repertoires could be characterized only after the peak T cell response. Spike-specific TCR breadth and depth rose significantly after two AZD1222 doses compared with day 0 and with MenACWY recipients. Most participants were white British and females outnumbered males, and the authors suggested that clonal diversity may have been underestimated. The 56-69-year group was small, and its depth increase did not reach significance, likely because of low power. The vaccine-associated CD4 TCRs covered the entire spike protein, and the dominant responses fell in regions 160-218 and 743-854. Conclusions about previously exposed vaccinees are limited because only six or seven AZD1222 recipients were SARS-CoV-2 seropositive at baseline. Reportedly, almost half of the unique spike-specific TCRs recognized epitopes lying outside the regions that are mutated in the B.1.351 and B.1.1.7 variants.

A remark on this clone: No antigen is known for it. Base quality data are lacking; no much larger clone is found one base away.

V and J lose 8 bases and 4 bases, and a span of 17 bases separates them. Measured from the cysteine to the phenylalanine, the CDR3 is 14 residues long. CDR3 DNA is the only sequence kept; it has 42 bases, read in frame from the first base. CDR1 and CDR2 were assigned from the germline V gene as SGHTA and FQGNSA. Explained via the paper, the time point label denotes: baseline before first vaccination. Samples from vaccinated people were obtained from the UK trials COV001 and COV002, which included a single-blind randomized controlled phase 2/3 trial of AZD1222 (ChAdOx1 nCoV-19) in healthy adults. For TCRbeta chain sequencing, PBMC samples were collected from trial participants at day 0 and at day 28 after the second dose. The CDR3 regions of human TCRbeta chains were subjected to immunosequencing. The original methods were these. TCRs in the repertoires were matched against a reference library of SARS-CoV-2-specific TCRs that had been generated with the MIRA antigen-specificity platform. Breadth was defined as the fraction of unique TCRs that were SARS-CoV-2-associated, and depth was defined as the fraction of total T cells that were SARS-CoV-2-associated. Using the MIRA data, each spike-specific TCR was assigned both to the spike region to which the TCR was reactive and to a CD4 or CD8 class. Log10-transformed breadth and depth values were compared by one-way ANOVA with Sidak's multiple comparisons tests. In its TCRdb copy, this immuneACCESS table keeps in-frame sequences only and misses some clones. Where compared with another copy, unresolved V genes explain less than half of these, and the others have no known cause. V, J and clone size are taken as reported in that table, and D and trimming were inferred from the DNA itself. Present in this sample are fewer than 120,000 clones, 65% to 85% of which were seen just once. The ten largest clones add up to about 4.6% of the sample.

The rearrangement joined TRBV7-2 to TRBJ1-2; a tentative D call is TRBD1 (6 bases match). Sample: peripheral blood, taken on day 0 of AZD1222 vaccination. The source of this sequence is an adult in good health. The encoded CDR3 is CASGSTGAFYGYTF. The DNA sequence is given as TGTGCCAGCGGATCGACAGGAGCCTTCTATGGCTACACCTTC.